Detailed here is one T cell receptor (beta chain). The data were obtained in a study of technical replicates of blood from a few donors. Assay used: immunoSEQ multiplex PCR; TCRdb lists only in-frame clones, some missing. The repertoire consists of roughly 70,000 clones, with 90% to 95% occurring once and the leading ten covering 4.7%. The sequenced material came from PBMCs. This sequence was found in a human donor in good health. Some clones in this sample may be carry-over from other donors' samples.

The CDR3 reads CATSRDMGLEAYGYTF. DNA for the CDR3: TGTGCCACCAGCAGAGATATGGGTTTGGAGGCCTATGGCTACACCTTC. The V call is TRBV15, the J call TRBJ1-2; no definite D call. Per germline, CDR1 LNHNV and CDR2 YYDKDF (reference sequence). V lost 0 bases and J 4 bases, leaving 15 bases between the germline ends. The CDR3 consists of 16 residues.